A selection of T cell receptor beta chains follows, all from one sample in a study of somatic mutations in cytotoxic T cells in rheumatoid arthritis. The protocol was immunoSEQ multiplex PCR, while the TCRdb copy is restricted to in-frame clones and leaves out a portion. The profile covers just under 30,000 clones, with roughly 86% appearing a single time and roughly a tenth taken by the ten largest. The material sequenced was CD8+ T cells sorted from blood. The receptors here all came from an adult with rheumatoid arthritis. Both conserved end residues are part of each CDR3. The D gene is left open where the match is weak. Some rows mark clone size as missing; the rest say once, few, many or name a class of expanded clone.

J gene	clone size	D gene	V gene	CDR3 DNA	CDR3 protein
TRBJ2-3	-	-	TRBV19	TGTGCCAGTAGTCCGACAGGTAGCACAGATACGCAGTATTTT	CASSPTGSTDTQYF
TRBJ2-2	-	TRBD1	TRBV30	TGTGCCTGGAGTACCGGGACAGGGTACGCCGGGGAGCTGTTTTTT	CAWSTGTGYAGELFF
TRBJ2-7	once	-	TRBV15	TGTGCCACCAGCGGTCGCGACACGGTTTGGCAGCAGTACTTC	CATSGRDTVWQQYF
TRBJ2-3	-	TRBD2	TRBV13	TGTGCCAGCAGTGAAGAGGCGGGAGGCCTTAGTTCCACAGATACGCAGTATTTT	CASSEEAGGLSSTDTQYF
TRBJ2-7	few	-	TRBV19	TGTGCCAGTAGTATTTCACAGGGACGGGACGAGCAGTACTTC	CASSISQGRDEQYF
TRBJ2-2	-	-	TRBV30	TGTGCCTGGAGTTCAGGGACCGGGGAGCTGTTTTTT	CAWSSGTGELFF
TRBJ2-3	-	-	TRBV7-9	TGTGCCAGCAGCCCCCGCAGGGGCTCTAGCACAGATACGCAGTATTTT	CASSPRRGSSTDTQYF
TRBJ2-7	-	-	TRBV18	TGTGCCAGCTCAATTGGGGTCACCTACGAGCAGTACTTC	CASSIGVTYEQYF
TRBJ1-2	-	-	TRBV7-2	TGTGCCAGCAGCCCCGGATTCTATGGCTACACCTTC	CASSPGFYGYTF
TRBJ2-3	-	-	TRBV5-4	TGTGCCAGCAGCCTACAGGAGTACAACACAGATACGCAGTATTTT	CASSLQEYNTDTQYF
TRBJ1-2	-	-	TRBV7-9	TGTGCCAGCAGCTTTTCCGGGGGGGATGGCTACACCTTC	CASSFSGGDGYTF
TRBJ2-7	-	TRBD1	TRBV7-3	TGTGCCAGCAGTTATACCGCCGGGACAGATTACGAGCAGTACTTC	CASSYTAGTDYEQYF
TRBJ2-7	-	-	TRBV4-1	TGCGCCAGCAGCCAAGGATTCGGCCGAGCCTACGAGCAGTACTTC	CASSQGFGRAYEQYF
TRBJ2-5	-	TRBD2	TRBV27	TGTGCCAGCAGTTTGGATAGCGGGAAAGAGACCCAGTACTTC	CASSLDSGKETQYF
TRBJ1-1	-	-	TRBV11-3	TGTGCCAGCAGCTTAGATTCCACTGAAGCTTTCTTT	CASSLDSTEAFF
TRBJ2-2	-	-	TRBV4-1	TGCGCCAGCAGGCCGGGAACGAACACCGGGGAGCTGTTTTTT	CASRPGTNTGELFF
TRBJ1-2	-	-	TRBV7-9	TGTGCCAGCAGCTTGGGGACCTACAGGGCTGGCTATGGCTACACCTTC	CASSLGTYRAGYGYTF
TRBJ2-3	-	TRBD2	TRBV6-1	TGTGCCAGCACCCCACTAGCGGGCGTGGCAGATACGCAGTATTTT	CASTPLAGVADTQYF
TRBJ2-7	-	TRBD1	TRBV30	TGTGCCTGGAGGGAGGACAGGGGGACAGACGAGCAGTACTTC	CAWREDRGTDEQYF
TRBJ2-1	-	TRBD2	TRBV18	TGTGCCAGCTCACCGTCTCTAGCGGAAAGCTCCTACAATGAGCAGTTCTTC	CASSPSLAESSYNEQFF
TRBJ1-5	-	-	TRBV6-6	TGTGCCAGCAGTTTATCCCTCGAACAGCCCCAGCATTTT	CASSLSLEQPQHF
TRBJ2-7	once	TRBD1	TRBV6-1	TGTGCCAGCAACGGACAGGGGGCGCTCAACGAGCAGTACTTC	CASNGQGALNEQYF
TRBJ2-3	-	TRBD2	TRBV27	TGTGCCAGCAGTTTATTGTCTAGCGGGGGCACAGATACGCAGTATTTT	CASSLLSSGGTDTQYF
TRBJ2-3	once	TRBD2	TRBV7-3	TGTGCCAGCAGCTCCACTATAGCGGGGGATCACACGCAGTATTTT	CASSSTIAGDHTQYF
TRBJ2-7	-	TRBD1	TRBV13	TGTGCCAGCAGCTTACTGGCAGGGGGCCCCTTCCACAGCTCCTACGAGCAGTACTTC	CASSLLAGGPFHSSYEQYF
TRBJ2-5	-	-	TRBV27	TGTGCCAGCAGTTTATCAATGGAGCTGCAAGAGACCCAGTACTTC	CASSLSMELQETQYF
TRBJ2-1	-	-	TRBV9	TGTGCCAGCAGCGGCATAGGGAATGAGCAGTTCTTC	CASSGIGNEQFF
TRBJ2-3	-	TRBD2	TRBV5-4	TGTGCCAGCAGCTTTAGCGGGGGGGCAGAAGATACGCAGTATTTT	CASSFSGGAEDTQYF
TRBJ2-3	-	-	TRBV6-5	TGTGCCAGCCGGCCCGGCCCGTCTAGCACAGATACGCAGTATTTT	CASRPGPSSTDTQYF
TRBJ2-7	-	-	TRBV4-1	TGCGCCAGCAGCCAAGAGGAACTAGACTACGAGCAGTACTTC	CASSQEELDYEQYF
TRBJ2-7	-	-	TRBV4-1	TGCGCCAGCAGCCAAGAGAAGGGGGGATACGAGCAGTACTTC	CASSQEKGGYEQYF
TRBJ1-5	-	-	TRBV28	TGTGCCAGCAATCCGACAGGAACGGGACCCCAGCATTTT	CASNPTGTGPQHF
TRBJ2-7	-	-	TRBV6-5	TGTGCCAGCAGTTACACAGGCTCCTACGAGCAGTACTTC	CASSYTGSYEQYF
TRBJ2-7	-	TRBD2	TRBV19	TGTGCCAGTAGTATACCGGGACTAGTCCACGAGCAGTACTTC	CASSIPGLVHEQYF
TRBJ2-2	-	TRBD2	TRBV7-8	TGTGCCAGCACCCTATGGATAGCTAGCGGGGGGGCAATCACCGGGGAGCTGTTTTTT	CASTLWIASGGAITGELFF
TRBJ2-7	-	-	TRBV27	TGTGCCAGCAGTGTAGCGGTTACCTCCTACGAGCAGTACTTC	CASSVAVTSYEQYF